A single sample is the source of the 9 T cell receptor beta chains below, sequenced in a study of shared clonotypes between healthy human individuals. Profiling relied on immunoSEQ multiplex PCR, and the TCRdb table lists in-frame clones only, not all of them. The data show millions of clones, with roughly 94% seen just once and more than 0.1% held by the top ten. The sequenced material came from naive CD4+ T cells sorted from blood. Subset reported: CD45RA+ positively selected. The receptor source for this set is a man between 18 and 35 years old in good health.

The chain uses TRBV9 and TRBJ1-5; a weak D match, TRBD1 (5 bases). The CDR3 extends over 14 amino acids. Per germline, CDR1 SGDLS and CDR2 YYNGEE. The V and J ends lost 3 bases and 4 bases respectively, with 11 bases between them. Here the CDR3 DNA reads TGTGCCAGCAGCGCCCCAGGGTCTAATCAGCCCCAGCATTTT. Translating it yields CASSAPGSNQPQHF.

The CDR3 sequence: CASSLAFGGGQETQYF. CDR3 DNA sequence: TGTGCCAGCAGCTTAGCGTTTGGGGGAGGGCAAGAGACCCAGTACTTC. The chain links TRBV7-2 to TRBJ2-5; 7 bases fit TRBD2. Germline V gives CDR1 SGHTA, CDR2 FQGNSA. Trimming removed 0 bases from V and 2 bases from J; junction bases left unmatched: 6. The CDR3 length is 16 residues.

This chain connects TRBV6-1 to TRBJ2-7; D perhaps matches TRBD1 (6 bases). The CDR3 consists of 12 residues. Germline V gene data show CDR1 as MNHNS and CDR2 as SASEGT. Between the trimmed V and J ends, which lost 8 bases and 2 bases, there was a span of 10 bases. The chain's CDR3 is CASGRGTYEQYF. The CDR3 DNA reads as TGTGCCAGCGGCAGGGGAACCTACGAGCAGTACTTC.

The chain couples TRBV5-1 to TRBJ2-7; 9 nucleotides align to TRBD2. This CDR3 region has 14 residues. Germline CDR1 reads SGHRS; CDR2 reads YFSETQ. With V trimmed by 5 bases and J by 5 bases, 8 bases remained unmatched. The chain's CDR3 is CASRVSSGSHEQYF. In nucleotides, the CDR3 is TGCGCCAGCAGGGTTAGTAGCGGGAGTCACGAGCAGTACTTC.

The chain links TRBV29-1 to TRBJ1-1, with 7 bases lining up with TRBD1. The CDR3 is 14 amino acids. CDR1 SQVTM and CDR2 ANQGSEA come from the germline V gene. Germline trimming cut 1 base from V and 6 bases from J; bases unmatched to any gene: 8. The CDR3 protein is CSVEVRTGKAEAFF. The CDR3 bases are TGCAGCGTTGAAGTTAGGACAGGTAAGGCTGAAGCTTTCTTT.

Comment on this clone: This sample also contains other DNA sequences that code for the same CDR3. This CDR3 reads CAISADRGYGYTF. CDR3 nucleotide sequence: TGTGCCATCAGTGCTGACAGGGGCTATGGCTACACCTTC. The chain carries TRBV10-3 and TRBJ1-2; TRBD1 matches 8 bases. V lost 4 bases, J lost 4 bases, and 2 bases stayed unmatched. CDR3 size: 13 residues. CDR1 is ENHRY, CDR2 SYGVKD, per germline.

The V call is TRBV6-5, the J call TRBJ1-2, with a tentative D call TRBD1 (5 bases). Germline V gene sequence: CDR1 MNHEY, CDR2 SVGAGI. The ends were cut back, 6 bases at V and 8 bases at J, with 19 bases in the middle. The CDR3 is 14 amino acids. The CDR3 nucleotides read TGTGCCAGCAGGCCCCGGGGGGAGGCTGGGGGCTACACCTTC. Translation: CASRPRGEAGGYTF.

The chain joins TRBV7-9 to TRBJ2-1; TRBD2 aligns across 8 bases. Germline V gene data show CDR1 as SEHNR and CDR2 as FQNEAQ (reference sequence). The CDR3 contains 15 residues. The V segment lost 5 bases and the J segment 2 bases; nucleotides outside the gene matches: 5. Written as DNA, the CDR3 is TGTGCCAGCAGCCCTAGCGGGTCCCCCTACAATGAGCAGTTCTTC. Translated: CASSPSGSPYNEQFF.

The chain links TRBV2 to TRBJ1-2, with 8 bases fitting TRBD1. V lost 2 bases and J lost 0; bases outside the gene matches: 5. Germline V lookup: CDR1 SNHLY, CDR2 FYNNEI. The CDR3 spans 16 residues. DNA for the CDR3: TGTGCCAGCAGTGAACAGGGACAGGCATCTAACTATGGCTACACCTTC. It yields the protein CASSEQGQASNYGYTF.